This T cell receptor beta chain was obtained from a study of blood T cell repertoires in COVID-19. Germline V gene lookup returns CDR1 SGHVS and CDR2 FQNEAQ. V shed 2 bases, J shed 9 bases, and the junction held 10 bases outside the gene matches. CDR3 length: 16 amino acids. This table comes from immunoSEQ multiplex PCR, and its TCRdb copy is limited to in-frame clones, with some not included. Of 400,000 to 450,000 clones in the sample, roughly 85% were seen once. The rearrangement uses TRBV7-8 and TRBJ1-5; the match to TRBD1 covers 10 bases. The sequence came from a woman aged 30 to 39 with active or convalescent COVID-19. Source material: peripheral blood. The DNA of the CDR3 is TGTGCCAGCAGCTTACTTCCGGGACAGGGGACCTGGCCCCAGCATTTT. Translation gives CASSLLPGQGTWPQHF. The complete variable domain, with remaining parts taken from reference TRBV7-8 and TRBJ1-5, reads GAGVSQSPRYKVAKRGQDVALRCDPISGHVSLFWYQQALGQGPEFLTYFQNEAQLDKSGLPSDRFFAERPEGSVSTLKIQRTQQEDSAVYLCASSLLPGQGTWPQHFGDGTRLSIL.